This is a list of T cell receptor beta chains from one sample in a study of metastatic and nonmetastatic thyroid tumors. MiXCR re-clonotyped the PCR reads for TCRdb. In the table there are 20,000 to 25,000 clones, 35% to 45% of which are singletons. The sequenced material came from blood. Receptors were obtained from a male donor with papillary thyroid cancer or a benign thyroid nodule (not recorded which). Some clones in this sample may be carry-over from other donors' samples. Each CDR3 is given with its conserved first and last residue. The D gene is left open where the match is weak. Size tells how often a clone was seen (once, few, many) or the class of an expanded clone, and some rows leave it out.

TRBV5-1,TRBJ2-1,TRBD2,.,TGCGCCAGCAGCTTGTCCCTGGGACTAGCGGGAGTCAATGAGCAGTTCTTC,CASSLSLGLAGVNEQFF
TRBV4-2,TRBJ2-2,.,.,TGTGCCAGCACCCAAGATATGAACACCGGGGAGCTGTTTTTT,CASTQDMNTGELFF
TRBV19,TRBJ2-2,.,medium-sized,TGTGCCAGTAAATTCTCACAGTTTAACACCGGGGAGCTGTTTTTT,CASKFSQFNTGELFF
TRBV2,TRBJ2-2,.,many,TGTGCCAGCCATGGCGGGCTTAACACCGGGGAGCTGTTTTTT,CASHGGLNTGELFF
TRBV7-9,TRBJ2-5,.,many,TGTGCCAGCAGCCGATCCGGGACATCCATAGAGACCCAGTACTTC,CASSRSGTSIETQYF
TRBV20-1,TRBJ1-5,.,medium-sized,TGCAGTGCTAGAGGGTCGGGACTCAGCAATCAGCCCCAGCATTTT,CSARGSGLSNQPQHF
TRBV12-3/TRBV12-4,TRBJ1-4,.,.,TGTGCCAGCAGACTAACAGGGCTTGAAAAACTGTTTTTT,CASRLTGLEKLFF
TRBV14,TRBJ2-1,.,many,TGTGCCAGCAGCCCTAGCATAGTCCACAATGAGCAGTTCTTC,CASSPSIVHNEQFF
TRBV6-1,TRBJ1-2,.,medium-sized,TGTGCCAGCAGTCCTTCAGGCCAACTTCGGGGCTACACCTTC,CASSPSGQLRGYTF
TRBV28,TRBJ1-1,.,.,TGTGCCAGCGGTCGAATTATGAACACTGAAGCTTTCTTT,CASGRIMNTEAFF
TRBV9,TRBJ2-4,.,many,TGTGCCAGCAGCAGACGGGACAGCGGGATTGACATTCAGTACTTC,CASSRRDSGIDIQYF
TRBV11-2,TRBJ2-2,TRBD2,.,TGTGCCAGCAGCCCGGGACTAGCGGGAGATAATCCGAACACCGGGGAGCTGTTTTTT,CASSPGLAGDNPNTGELFF
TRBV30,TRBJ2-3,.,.,TGTGCCTGGAGTGGGGGAGGCACAGATACGCAGTATTTT,CAWSGGGTDTQYF
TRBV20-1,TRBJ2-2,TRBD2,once,TGCAGTGCTAGAGTAGCGGGAGAGGCCACCGGGGAGCTGTTTTTT,CSARVAGEATGELFF
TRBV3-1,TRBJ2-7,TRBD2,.,TGTGCCAGCAGCCAAGCCCTGGGACTAGCGGCCTACGAGCAGTACTTC,CASSQALGLAAYEQYF
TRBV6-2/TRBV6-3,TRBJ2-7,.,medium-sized,TGTGCCAGCAGGAGCCAGAGGACCCGAATCAGCGAGCAGTACTTC,CASRSQRTRISEQYF
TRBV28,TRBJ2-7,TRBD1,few,TGTGCCAGCAGACCGAGGGGGCTGAGAGAGCAGTACTTC,CASRPRGLREQYF
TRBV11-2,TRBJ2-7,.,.,TGTGCCAGCAGCTCCCCCAAGGGGGGTTGGAACGAGCAGTACTTC,CASSSPKGGWNEQYF
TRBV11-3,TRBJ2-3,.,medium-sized,TGTGCCAGCAGCGCGTCAGGGTCCACAGATACGCAGTATTTT,CASSASGSTDTQYF
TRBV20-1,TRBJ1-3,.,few,TGCAGTGCCCAGACAGGTCTCTCTGGAAACACCATATATTTT,CSAQTGLSGNTIYF
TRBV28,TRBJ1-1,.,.,TGTGCCAGCATGAGAGTAGGCTTGACTGAAGCTTTCTTT,CASMRVGLTEAFF
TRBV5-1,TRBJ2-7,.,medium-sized,TGCGCCAGCAGCTTGCTAGTGGACGGTGGCTACGAGCAGTACTTC,CASSLLVDGGYEQYF
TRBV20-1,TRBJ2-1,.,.,TGCAGTGCTAGTGGCGGGGATTACAATGAGCAGTTCTTC,CSASGGDYNEQFF
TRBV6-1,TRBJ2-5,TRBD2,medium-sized,TGTGCCAGCAGCCGGAAAGGGACTAGCGGGACACAAGAGACCCAGTACTTC,CASSRKGTSGTQETQYF
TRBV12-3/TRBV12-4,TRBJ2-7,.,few,TGTGCCAGCAGTTCCCACCCCGGACCGAGCTCCTACGAGCAGTACTTC,CASSSHPGPSSYEQYF
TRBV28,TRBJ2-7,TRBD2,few,TGTGCCAGCAAGCCGGGGGGGGTCTACGAGCAGTACTTC,CASKPGGVYEQYF
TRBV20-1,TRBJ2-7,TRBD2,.,TGCAGTGCCAGCGGGAGAAATCGCTACGAGCAGTACTTC,CSASGRNRYEQYF
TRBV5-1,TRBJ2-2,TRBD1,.,TGCGCCAGCAGTACGGGACAGGGTAACACCGGGGAGCTGTTTTTT,CASSTGQGNTGELFF
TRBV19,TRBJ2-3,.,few,TGTGCCAGTAGTATCTCGTCCAGCACAGATACGCAGTATTTT,CASSISSSTDTQYF
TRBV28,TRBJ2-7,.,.,TGTGCCAGCAGTTTGGCGGGCGGCTCCTACGAGCAGTACTTC,CASSLAGGSYEQYF
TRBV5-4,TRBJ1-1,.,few,TGTGCCATCAGCTTGGGTTTCGGAAGCCCTGAGGCTTTCTTT,CAISLGFGSPEAFF
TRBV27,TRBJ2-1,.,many,TGTGCCAGCAGTTTATCGGGGTTCTCTTACAATGAGCAGTTCTTC,CASSLSGFSYNEQFF
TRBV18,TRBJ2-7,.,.,TGTGCCAGCTCACCACGGGACCTCTACGAGCAGTACTTC,CASSPRDLYEQYF
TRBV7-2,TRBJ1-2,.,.,TGTGCCAGCAGCCTGGGCCGGGGGGCTGCCCTAGGCTACACCTTC,CASSLGRGAALGYTF
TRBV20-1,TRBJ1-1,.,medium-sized,TGCAGTGCTTTCCGGAGAGGGGATCGCGGCACTGAAGCTTTCTTT,CSAFRRGDRGTEAFF
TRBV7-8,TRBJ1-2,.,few,TGTGCCAGCAGCTTAGGGGGATATGGCTACACCTTC,CASSLGGYGYTF
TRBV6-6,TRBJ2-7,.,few,TGTGCCAGCAGTTACTCGACGACGGGTTTCCCCTCCTACGAGCAGTACTTC,CASSYSTTGFPSYEQYF
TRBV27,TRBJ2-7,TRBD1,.,TGTGCCAGCAGCCCCCAGATGAAGGGGGCAGCCGAGCAGTACTTC,CASSPQMKGAAEQYF
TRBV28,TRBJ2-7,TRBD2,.,TGTGCCAGCAGTTTCGGTAGCGGGAGTTATTGGGGGAGGGGGTCCGAGCAGTACTTC,CASSFGSGSYWGRGSEQYF
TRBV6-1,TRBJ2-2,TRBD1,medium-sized,TGTGCCAGCAGTTGGGTGACAGGGGGCATCACCGGGGAGCTGTTTTTT,CASSWVTGGITGELFF
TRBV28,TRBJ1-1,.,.,TGTGCCAGCAGTTTAGGGGTCAGCATGAACACTGAAGCTTTCTTT,CASSLGVSMNTEAFF
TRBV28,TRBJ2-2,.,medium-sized,TGTGCCAGCAGAACAGGGCTGCGAAGGGAGCTGTTTTTT,CASRTGLRRELFF
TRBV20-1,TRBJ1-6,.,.,TGCAGTGCTAGAGTAGCCTATAATTCACCCCTCCACTTT,CSARVAYNSPLHF
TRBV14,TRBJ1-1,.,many,TGTGCCAGCAGCCAAGATCAGCTTACTGAAGCTTTCTTT,CASSQDQLTEAFF
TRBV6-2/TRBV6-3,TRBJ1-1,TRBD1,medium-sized,TGTGCCAGCAGTAGCGACAGGGGCACTGAAGCTTTCTTT,CASSSDRGTEAFF
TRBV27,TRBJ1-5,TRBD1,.,TGTGCCAGCAGTTTAGGGACAGGGGGTGATCAGCCCCAGCATTTT,CASSLGTGGDQPQHF
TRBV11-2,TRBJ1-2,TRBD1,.,TGTGCCAGCAGCTTAGTACCCGGACAGGGTGATCACTATGGCTACACCTTC,CASSLVPGQGDHYGYTF
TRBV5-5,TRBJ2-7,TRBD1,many,TGTGCCAGCAGCCCAGGGGGCCTCGCCTACGAGCAGTACTTC,CASSPGGLAYEQYF
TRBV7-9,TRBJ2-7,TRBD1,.,TGTGCCAGCAGCTTTGGACAGGGCTATGGCGAGCAGTACTTC,CASSFGQGYGEQYF
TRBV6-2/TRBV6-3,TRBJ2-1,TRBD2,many,TGTGCCAGCAGTTACTCGGTGGGCGGGGGGTTCTTC,CASSYSVGGGFF
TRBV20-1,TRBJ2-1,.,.,TGCAGTGCCGGAAGGAGTGAGCAGTTCTTC,CSAGRSEQFF